The 23 T cell receptor beta chains presented below share a single source sample, sequenced in a study of beta chain features in type 1 diabetes. Study-level results: TCRB CDR3 length was moderately but significantly reduced in all four CD4+ subsets of Type 1 diabetes patients.

No antigen has been assigned to these receptors. All of the isolated RNA was reverse transcribed, so expressed TCRB transcripts were sequenced. Profiled with immunoSEQ multiplex PCR; TCRdb holds only in-frame clones, not every one. This table holds a few hundred thousand clones, 10% to 15% found once. Sequencing was done on a sample of naive CD4+ T cells from blood. The receptors were sampled from a woman aged 18 to 35 with type 1 diabetes.

The V gene is TRBV9, the J gene TRBJ1-4; unclear D gene. CDR3 length: 15 amino acids. The germline V gene has CDR1 SGDLS and CDR2 YYNGEE. V lost 3 bases and J lost 2, with 11 bases in between. CDR3 residues: CASSARAITNEKLFF. The CDR3 nucleotides read TGTGCCAGCAGCGCGCGGGCGATCACTAATGAAAAACTGTTTTTT.

The chain uses TRBV2 and TRBJ2-7, with a tentative D call TRBD2 (5 bases). The CDR3 runs 11 residues. The ends were cut back, 7 bases at V and 7 bases at J, with 11 bases in the middle. Germline V gene data show CDR1 as SNHLY and CDR2 as FYNNEI. CDR3 nucleotides: TGTGCCAGCACGGGGTCTGGTGAGCAGTACTTC. Encoded protein: CASTGSGEQYF.

The table lists this clone with a few counts. V is TRBV30 and J is TRBJ2-5, with TRBD2 identical over 15 bases. V lost 0 bases and J lost 5; bases outside the gene matches: 10. CDR1 is GTSNPN, CDR2 SVGIG, per germline (reference sequence). The CDR3 runs to 18 residues. CDR3 nucleotide sequence: TGTGCCTGGAGTGTAGTGCGGACTAGCGGGAGGGAGGAGGAGACCCAGTACTTC. It yields the protein CAWSVVRTSGREEETQYF. Drawing the rest from reference TRBV30 and TRBJ2-5, the complete variable domain is SQTIHQWPATLVQPVGSPLSLECTVEGTSNPNLYWYRQAAGRGLQLLFYSVGIGQISSEVPQNLSASRPQDRQFILSSKKLLLSDSGFYLCAWSVVRTSGREEETQYFGPGTRLLVL.

This clone has more than one count but fewer than ten. This rearrangement joins TRBV5-4 to TRBJ2-7; D is undetermined. This CDR3 has 12 amino acids. The V and J ends lost 1 base and 5 bases respectively, with 7 bases between them. Germline assignment: CDR1 SGHNT and CDR2 YYREEE (reference sequence). The DNA for the CDR3 is TGTGCCAGCAGCTTGACCAGGAACGAGCAGTACTTC. Translated: CASSLTRNEQYF.

The V call is TRBV5-1, the J call TRBJ2-3; 7 bases are shared with TRBD2. Germline CDR1 and CDR2: SGHRS and YFSETQ. This CDR3 has 16 amino acids. Trimming removed 4 bases from V and 2 bases from J; junction bases left unmatched: 10. The DNA for the CDR3 is TGCGCCAGCAGCCCTCGGGGTAGCGGGTCCACAGATACGCAGTATTTT. Its translation: CASSPRGSGSTDTQYF. Combining the CDR3 with reference TRBV5-1 and TRBJ2-3 gives the whole variable domain KAGVTQTPRYLIKTRGQQVTLSCSPISGHRSVSWYQQTPGQGLQFLFEYFSETQRNKGNFPGRFSGRQFSNSRSEMNVSTLELGDSALYLCASSPRGSGSTDTQYFGPGTRLTVL.

The rearrangement links TRBV10-3 to TRBJ2-1; TRBD2 matches at 13 bases. Trimming at V came to 2 bases and at J to 6 bases, leaving 7 bases not matched to a gene. Germline assignment: CDR1 ENHRY and CDR2 SYGVKD. This CDR3 is built from 17 residues. The CDR3 DNA reads as TGTGCCATCAGTGAGAGAAGACTAGCGGGGGGACCCAATGAGCAGTTCTTC. This encodes CAISERRLAGGPNEQFF.

This rearrangement joins TRBV5-1 to TRBJ2-4; 8 bases are shared with TRBD1. Losses at the gene ends were 5 bases for V and 5 bases for J; bases not matched to a gene: 12. The CDR3 sequence is 16 residues long. The germline V gene has CDR1 SGHRS and CDR2 YFSETQ. CDR3 residues: CASRGWIGQGENIQYF. Written as DNA, the CDR3 is TGCGCCAGCAGGGGTTGGATTGGACAGGGCGAAAACATTCAGTACTTC.

This clone turned up a few times. The chain couples TRBV6-5 to TRBJ1-2; 7 nucleotides line up with TRBD1. The CDR3 length is 12 residues. Germline CDR1 MNHEY, CDR2 SVGAGI. V was pared by 6 bases and J by 7 bases, with 5 bases of the junction left unmatched. Written as DNA, the CDR3 is TGTGCCAGCAGCAAGACAGGGAGTGGCTACACCTTC. Its protein product is CASSKTGSGYTF.

This clone was observed a handful of times. The chain employs TRBV7-2 and TRBJ2-3; TRBD1 aligns across 8 bases. Germline V CDR1 and CDR2: SGHTA, FQGNSA. CDR3 length: 11 amino acids. V dropped 10 bases and J dropped 9; count of bases not matched to a gene: 6. This chain's CDR3 is CATRTGQTQYF. In nucleotides, the CDR3 is TGTGCCACACGGACAGGGCAAACGCAGTATTTT.

The chain links TRBV6-5 to TRBJ2-7; 7 bases are shared with TRBD1. The germline V gene has CDR1 MNHEY and CDR2 SVGAGI. The CDR3 has 14 residues. With 6 bases clipped from V and 2 bases from J, the junction kept 7 bases outside the gene matches. The CDR3 sequence is CASSPDRVTYEQYF. The CDR3 nucleotides read TGTGCCAGCAGCCCAGACAGGGTAACCTACGAGCAGTACTTC.

This clone was detected only a few times. The J gene is TRBJ2-3, the V gene TRBV20-1; no clear D. Germline lookup yields CDR1 DFQATT and CDR2 SNEGSKA (reference sequence). V was shortened by 5 bases and J by 2 bases, with 5 bases between the two germline ends. There are 11 residues in the CDR3. The CDR3 here is CSAYLTDTQYF. The CDR3 nucleotides read TGCAGTGCTTATCTCACAGATACGCAGTATTTT.

V gene TRBV30 combines with J gene TRBJ2-5; 10 bases align to TRBD2. Germline V gene data show CDR1 as GTSNPN and CDR2 as SVGIG (reference sequence). This CDR3 has 15 amino acids. V shed 0 bases, J shed 4 bases, and the junction held 5 bases outside the gene matches. The DNA for the CDR3 is TGTGCCTGGAGTGTAAACCTAGCGGGAGTAGAGACCCAGTACTTC. It is translated as CAWSVNLAGVETQYF.

This clone was recorded a few times. The chain combines TRBV10-3 with TRBJ1-2; D might be TRBD1 (5 bases). This CDR3 is 13 amino acids long. The germline V gene has CDR1 ENHRY and CDR2 SYGVKD. V was cut by 8 bases and J by 13 bases, with 23 bases left in between. The CDR3 DNA reads TGTGCCATCTCGCCCCCAGGGCGCTATTCCGGCACCTTC. Its protein product is CAISPPGRYSGTF.

This clone was recorded a few times. This chain joins TRBV10-3 and TRBJ1-1; possibly TRBD1 for D (6 bases). The CDR3 is made up of 14 amino acids. The germline CDR1 and CDR2 sequences are ENHRY and SYGVKD. Trimming shortened V by 4 bases and J by 1 base, and 10 bases separated the two germline ends. This chain's CDR3 is CAISVLQGNTEAFF. The CDR3, as DNA: TGTGCCATCAGTGTTTTACAGGGGAACACTGAAGCTTTCTTT.

The table lists this clone with a few counts. The V and J genes are TRBV5-4 and TRBJ2-2; tentative D call: TRBD1 (5 bases). Trimming stripped 0 bases from V and 7 bases from J, with 10 bases between. This CDR3 comprises 14 residues. The germline CDR1 and CDR2 sequences are SGHNT and YYREEE (reference sequence). Here the CDR3 DNA reads TGTGCCAGCAGCTTGGGCAGGGTTGGCGGGGAGCTGTTTTTT. It yields the protein CASSLGRVGGELFF.

This clone turned up a few times. In the same sample, other DNA sequences code for this CDR3. The chain has TRBV9 and TRBJ1-2; D may be TRBD1 (5 bases). This CDR3 spans 13 amino acids. Germline CDR1 is SGDLS and CDR2 is YYNGEE. Trimming left V 0 bases short and J 2 bases short, with 5 bases between. CDR3 nucleotide sequence: TGTGCCAGCAGCGTAGACAGGAACTATGGCTACACCTTC. Translation: CASSVDRNYGYTF. Complete variable domain (other parts from reference TRBV9 and TRBJ1-2): DSGVTQTPKHLITATGQRVTLRCSPRSGDLSVYWYQQSLDQGLQFLIQYYNGEERAKGNILERFSAQQFPDLHSELNLSSLELGDSALYFCASSVDRNYGYTFGSGTRLTVV.

This clone was detected only a few times. The chain joins TRBV4-3 to TRBJ2-2, with 12 bases identical to TRBD2. The junction had 4 bases not matched to a gene; V was cut back by 4 bases and J by 7 bases. Germline V gene lookup returns CDR1 LGHNA and CDR2 YSLEER. The CDR3 length is 15 residues. CDR3 nucleotide sequence: TGCGCCAGCAGCCGCCAACTAGCGGGGGGCGGGGAGCTGTTTTTT. It translates to CASSRQLAGGGELFF.

This clone occurred a few times. This chain connects TRBV28 to TRBJ1-5, with D perhaps TRBD1 (5 bases). V was cut by 8 bases and J by 2 bases, with 16 bases left in between. This CDR3 comprises 15 residues. Germline-derived CDR1 and CDR2 are MDHEN and SYDVKM. The CDR3 protein is CASHFRGEGNQPQHF. The CDR3 bases are TGTGCCAGCCATTTCCGGGGGGAGGGCAATCAGCCCCAGCATTTT.

This clone appeared a few times. The chain recombines TRBV4-2 with TRBJ1-2; D gene ambiguous. The CDR3 is 16 residues long. In germline, CDR1 is LGHNA, CDR2 YNFKEQ. The ends were cut back, 4 bases at V and 8 bases at J, with 23 bases in the middle. CDR3 DNA: TGTGCCAGCAGCCGATTGGCAGGAGGCATTCTGGGCGGCTACACCTTC. It yields the protein CASSRLAGGILGGYTF.

The V call is TRBV5-1, the J call TRBJ2-5; possible D gene TRBD1, 6 bases. V lost 4 bases, J lost 3 bases, and 10 bases lay in between. CDR1 SGHRS and CDR2 YFSETQ come from the germline V gene. This CDR3 region has 13 residues. This chain's CDR3 is CASSVPGEETQYF. DNA for the CDR3: TGCGCCAGCAGCGTCCCAGGGGAAGAGACCCAGTACTTC.

CDR3 in DNA: TGTGCCAGCAGCTCTCTCCACCCAAGCGGAAGTCAAGAGACCCAGTACTTC. Its translation: CASSSLHPSGSQETQYF. The chain has TRBV11-1 and TRBJ2-5; a weak D match, TRBD2 (5 bases). Trimming stripped 4 bases from V and 2 bases from J, with 20 bases between. The germline V gene has CDR1 SGHAT and CDR2 FQDESV (reference sequence). The CDR3 length is 17 residues.

This clone was picked up a small number of times. The gene calls are TRBV4-2 and TRBJ2-1; 13 nucleotides line up with TRBD2. V was pared by 0 bases and J by 3 bases, with 5 bases of the junction left unmatched. Per the germline V gene, CDR1 is LGHNA and CDR2 is YNFKEQ. The CDR3 extends over 18 amino acids. As DNA, the CDR3 is TGTGCCAGCAGCCAAGATTTGGGACTAGCGGGAAACTACAATGAGCAGTTCTTC. As protein: CASSQDLGLAGNYNEQFF.

This clone has a handful of counts. The rearrangement uses TRBV29-1 and TRBJ1-5, with 9 nucleotides matching TRBD1. This CDR3 region has 14 residues. Germline V lookup: CDR1 SQVTM, CDR2 ANQGSEA. V shed 6 bases, J shed 5 bases, and the junction held 8 bases outside the gene matches. The CDR3 region has the DNA TGCAGCGTAAAAACAGGGGGCAGGGATCAGCCCCAGCATTTT. Translation: CSVKTGGRDQPQHF.